This TCR beta chain was observed in a study of T cell changes during pregnancy in multiple sclerosis. Assay: immunoSEQ multiplex PCR; the TCRdb copy retains only in-frame clones and omits some. Among 55,000 to 75,000 clones, roughly nine tenths were seen once, and the ten largest hold 2% to 2.5%. Germline CDR1 reads KGHSY; CDR2 reads FQNENV. V lost 4 bases to trimming and J lost 2 bases; unmatched junction nucleotides: 11. The CDR3 has 16 amino acids. The clonotype comes from a female donor in good health, enrolled as a control in a pregnancy study. The chain has TRBV16 and TRBJ2-7; 7 bases align to TRBD2. The sample consisted of peripheral blood, taken in the third trimester of pregnancy. CDR3: CASSPQVGRGAYEQYF. CDR3 nucleotide sequence: TGTGCCAGCAGCCCCCAGGTGGGTCGGGGGGCCTACGAGCAGTACTTC.